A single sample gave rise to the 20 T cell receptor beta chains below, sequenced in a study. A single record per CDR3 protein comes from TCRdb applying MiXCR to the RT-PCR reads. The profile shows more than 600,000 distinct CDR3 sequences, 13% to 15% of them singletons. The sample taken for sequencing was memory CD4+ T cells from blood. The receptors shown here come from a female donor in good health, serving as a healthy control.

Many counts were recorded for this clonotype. This chain's CDR3 is CAIRDSYNEQFF. The CDR3 DNA reads TGTGCCATCAGGGACAGCTACAATGAGCAGTTCTTC. The chain has TRBV10-3 and TRBJ2-1; possible D gene TRBD1, 6 bases. The CDR3 spans 12 residues. V lost 6 bases to trimming and J lost 3 bases, with 6 bases between them. Germline-derived CDR1 and CDR2 are ENHRY and SYGVKD.

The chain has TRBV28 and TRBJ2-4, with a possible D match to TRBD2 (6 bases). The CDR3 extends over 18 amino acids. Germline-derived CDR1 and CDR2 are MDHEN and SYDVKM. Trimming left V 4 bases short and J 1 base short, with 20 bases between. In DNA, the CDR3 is TGTGCCAGCAGTTCCTGGGCGGGGACTCTTCTCGCCAAAAACATTCAGTACTTC. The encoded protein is CASSSWAGTLLAKNIQYF.

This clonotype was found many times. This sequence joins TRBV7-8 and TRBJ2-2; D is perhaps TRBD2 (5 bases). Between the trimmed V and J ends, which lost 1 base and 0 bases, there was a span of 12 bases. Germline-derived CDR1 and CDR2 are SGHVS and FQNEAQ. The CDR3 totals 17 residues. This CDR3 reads CASSLVGGSANTGELFF. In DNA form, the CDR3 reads TGTGCCAGCAGCTTAGTAGGCGGGTCGGCGAACACCGGGGAGCTGTTTTTT.

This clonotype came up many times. CDR3 amino acids: CASSLFSGSNTGELFF. The CDR3 nucleotides are TGTGCCAGCAGCTTATTTAGCGGGAGTAACACCGGGGAGCTGTTTTTT. This sequence joins TRBV7-8 and TRBJ2-2; 9 bases fit TRBD2. The CDR3 totals 16 residues. V trimming: 2 bases; J trimming: 2 bases; junction bases outside the gene matches: 3. Germline-derived CDR1 and CDR2 are SGHVS and FQNEAQ.

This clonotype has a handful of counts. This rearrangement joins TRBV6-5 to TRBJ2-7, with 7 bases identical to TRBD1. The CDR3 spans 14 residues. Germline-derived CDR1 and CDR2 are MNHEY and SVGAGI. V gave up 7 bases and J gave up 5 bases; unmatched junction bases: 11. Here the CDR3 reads CASTRQGRFDEQYF. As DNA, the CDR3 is TGTGCCAGCACTCGACAGGGAAGGTTCGACGAGCAGTACTTC.

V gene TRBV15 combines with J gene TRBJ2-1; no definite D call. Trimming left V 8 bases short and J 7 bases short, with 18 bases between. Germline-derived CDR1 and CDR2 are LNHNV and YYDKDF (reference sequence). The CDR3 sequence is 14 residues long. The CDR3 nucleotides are TGTGCCACCGCGGACCTTCCAGCCAGGAATGAGCAGTTCTTC. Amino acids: CATADLPARNEQFF.

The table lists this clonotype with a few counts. In nucleotides, the CDR3 is TGTGCCAGCTGGCTAGCGGGAGCCAACTCCTACGAGCAGTACTTC. Translated, it gives CASWLAGANSYEQYF. The genes are TRBV6-1 and TRBJ2-7; TRBD2 matches 10 bases. There are 15 residues in the CDR3. Trimming removed 8 bases from V and 0 bases from J; junction bases left unmatched: 7. Germline V CDR1 and CDR2: MNHNS, SASEGT.

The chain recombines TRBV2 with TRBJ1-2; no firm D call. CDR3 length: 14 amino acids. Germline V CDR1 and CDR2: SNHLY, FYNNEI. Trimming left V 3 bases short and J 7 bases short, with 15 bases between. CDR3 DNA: TGTGCCAGCAGTGACTCTTTCGGGGTATCTGGCTACACCTTC. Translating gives CASSDSFGVSGYTF.

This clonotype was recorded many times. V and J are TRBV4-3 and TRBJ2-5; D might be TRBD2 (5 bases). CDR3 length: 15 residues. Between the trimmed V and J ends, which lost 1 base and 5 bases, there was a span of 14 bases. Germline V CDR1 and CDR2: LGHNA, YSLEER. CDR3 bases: TGCGCCAGCAGCCAAGGCTGGGGTACGGGGGAGACCCAGTACTTC. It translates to CASSQGWGTGETQYF.

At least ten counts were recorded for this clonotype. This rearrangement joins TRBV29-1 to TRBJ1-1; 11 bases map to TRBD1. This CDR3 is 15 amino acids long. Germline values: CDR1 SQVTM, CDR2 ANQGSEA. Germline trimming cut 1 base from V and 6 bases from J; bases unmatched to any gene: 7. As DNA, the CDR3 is TGCAGCGTTGAAGGGACAGGGGGCTACCAACCTGAAGCTTTCTTT. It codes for CSVEGTGGYQPEAFF.

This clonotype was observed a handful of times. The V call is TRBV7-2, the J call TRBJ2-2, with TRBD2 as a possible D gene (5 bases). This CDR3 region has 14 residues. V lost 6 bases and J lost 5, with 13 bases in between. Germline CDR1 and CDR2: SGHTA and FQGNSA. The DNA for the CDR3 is TGTGCCAGCAGTTATCGATCGGGGACCGGGGAGCTGTTTTTT. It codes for CASSYRSGTGELFF.

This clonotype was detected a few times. The CDR3 is CSAWSGFGSNQPQHF. The DNA of the CDR3 is TGCAGTGCTTGGTCGGGGTTTGGCAGCAATCAGCCCCAGCATTTT. V and J are TRBV20-1 and TRBJ1-5; D is ambiguous. Trimming removed 5 bases at V and 1 base at J, with 15 bases between. The CDR3 length is 15 residues. The germline V gene encodes CDR1 DFQATT and CDR2 SNEGSKA (reference sequence).

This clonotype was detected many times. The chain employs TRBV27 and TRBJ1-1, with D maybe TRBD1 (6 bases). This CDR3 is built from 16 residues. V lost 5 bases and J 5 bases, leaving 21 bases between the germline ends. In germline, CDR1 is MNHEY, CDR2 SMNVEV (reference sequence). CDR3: CASSGRTAEGGTEAFF. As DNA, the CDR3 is TGTGCCAGCAGTGGGAGGACGGCCGAGGGGGGGACTGAAGCTTTCTTT.

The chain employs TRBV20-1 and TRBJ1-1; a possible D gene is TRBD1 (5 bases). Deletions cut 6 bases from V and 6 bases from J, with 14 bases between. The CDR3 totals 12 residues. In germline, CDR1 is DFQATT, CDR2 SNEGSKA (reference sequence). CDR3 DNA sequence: TGCAGTGCCTCTGGGGGGTTAGCTGAAGCTTTCTTT. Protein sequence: CSASGGLAEAFF.

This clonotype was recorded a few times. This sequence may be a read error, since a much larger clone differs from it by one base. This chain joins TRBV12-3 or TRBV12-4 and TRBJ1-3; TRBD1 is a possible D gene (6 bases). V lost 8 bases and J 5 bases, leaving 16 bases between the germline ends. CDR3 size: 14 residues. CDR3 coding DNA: TGTGCCAGCGGCCACAACAGGGCGAGAAACACCATATATTTT. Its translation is CASGHNRARNTIYF.

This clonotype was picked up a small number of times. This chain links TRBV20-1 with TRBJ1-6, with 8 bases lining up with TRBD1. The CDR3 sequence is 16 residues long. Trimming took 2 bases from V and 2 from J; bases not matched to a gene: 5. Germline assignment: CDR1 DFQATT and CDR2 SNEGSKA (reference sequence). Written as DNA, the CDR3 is TGCAGTGCTAGACCGACAGGGGCACCCTATAATTCACCCCTCCACTTT. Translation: CSARPTGAPYNSPLHF.

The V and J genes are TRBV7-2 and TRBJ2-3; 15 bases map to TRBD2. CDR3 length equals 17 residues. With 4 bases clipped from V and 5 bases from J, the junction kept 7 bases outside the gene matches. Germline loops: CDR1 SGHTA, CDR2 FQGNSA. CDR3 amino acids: CASSYGLAGGGGDTQYF. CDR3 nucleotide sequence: TGTGCCAGCAGCTACGGACTAGCGGGAGGGGGGGGAGATACGCAGTATTTT.

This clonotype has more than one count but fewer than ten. CDR3 DNA: TGTGCCAGCAGCCAAGATCAGGGTCCTGGAAACACCATATATTTT. Translated, it gives CASSQDQGPGNTIYF. The chain links TRBV4-2 to TRBJ1-3; TRBD1 might be the D (5 bases). Germline CDR1 and CDR2: LGHNA and YNFKEQ. The V gene lost 0 bases and the J gene lost 2 bases, with 8 bases spanning the gap. The CDR3 has 15 amino acids.

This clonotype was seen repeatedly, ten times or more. The CDR3 DNA sequence: TGTGCCAGCAGTTACGGCATGAACACTGAAGCTTTCTTT. Encoded protein: CASSYGMNTEAFF. The chain employs TRBV6-6 and TRBJ1-1; D not certain. The V end was cut by 2 bases, the J end by 0 bases, with 4 bases between. Germline V gene sequence: CDR1 MNHNY, CDR2 SVGAGI (reference sequence). This CDR3 has 13 amino acids.

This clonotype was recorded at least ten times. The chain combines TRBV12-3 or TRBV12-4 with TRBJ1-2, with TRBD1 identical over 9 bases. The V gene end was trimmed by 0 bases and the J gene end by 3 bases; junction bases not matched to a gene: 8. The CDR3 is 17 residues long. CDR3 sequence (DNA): TGTGCCAGCAGTTTAGCCGGGACAGGGAGGATGGACTATGGCTACACCTTC. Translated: CASSLAGTGRMDYGYTF.